The 3 T cell receptor beta chains given below trace back to one sample, sequenced in a study of shared clonotypes between healthy human individuals. Repertoires were generated with immunoSEQ multiplex PCR, while TCRdb's copy carries only in-frame clones and drops some. There are 2 million to 2.5 million clones in the sample; 90% to 97% occur only once, and 0.1% to 0.15% lies in the top ten. The sample taken for sequencing was naive CD4+ T cells sorted from blood. As to subset: CD45RA+ positively selected. These receptors all come from a man aged 18 to 29 in good health.

This chain links TRBV30 with TRBJ2-1; a possible D gene is TRBD2 (7 bases). Looked up from germline, CDR1 is GTSNPN and CDR2 is SVGIG (reference sequence). V was pared by 1 base and J by 14 bases, with 15 bases between. The CDR3 is 12 residues long. DNA for the CDR3: TGTGCCTGGAGTGGCGTGGGGGGGCCGGAGTTCTTC. It encodes CAWSGVGGPEFF.

This rearrangement joins TRBV18 to TRBJ1-1, with 8 bases aligning to TRBD1. This CDR3 region has 15 residues. From germline, CDR1 is KGHSH and CDR2 LQKENI. The J segment lost 2 bases and the V segment lost 4 bases, leaving 6 bases of the junction unmatched. This CDR3 reads CASSRSQGENTEAFF. The CDR3 DNA follows: TGTGCCAGCTCACGCTCACAGGGGGAAAACACTGAAGCTTTCTTT.

CDR3 bases: TGTGCCTGGAGGGCCCATGCCTACGAGCAGTACTTC. Its translation: CAWRAHAYEQYF. The chain combines TRBV30 with TRBJ2-7, with D unclear. CDR1 GTSNPN and CDR2 SVGIG come from the germline V gene (reference sequence). This CDR3 region has 12 residues. V lost 3 bases and J 2 bases, leaving 8 bases between the germline ends.